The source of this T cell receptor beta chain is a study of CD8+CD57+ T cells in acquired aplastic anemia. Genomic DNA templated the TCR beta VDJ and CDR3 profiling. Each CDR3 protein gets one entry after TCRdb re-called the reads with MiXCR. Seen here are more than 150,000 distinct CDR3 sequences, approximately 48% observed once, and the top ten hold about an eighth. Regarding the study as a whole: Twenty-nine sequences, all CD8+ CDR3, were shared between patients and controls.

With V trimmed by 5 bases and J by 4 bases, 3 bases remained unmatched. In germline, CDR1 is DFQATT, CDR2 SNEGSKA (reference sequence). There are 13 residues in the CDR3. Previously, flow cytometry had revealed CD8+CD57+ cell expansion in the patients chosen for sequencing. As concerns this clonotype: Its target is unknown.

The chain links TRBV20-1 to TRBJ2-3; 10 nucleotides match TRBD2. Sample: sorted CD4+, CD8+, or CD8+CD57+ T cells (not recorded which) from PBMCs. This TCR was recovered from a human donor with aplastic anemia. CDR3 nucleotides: TGCAGTGCTTTTCTAGCGGGGGCAGATACGCAGTATTTT. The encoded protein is CSAFLAGADTQYF.